This TCR beta chain was captured in a study of post-analysis software for immune sequencing data. Study results and limitations: Compared with controls, patients had more of roughly five TRBV segments, including TRBV5-6, TRBV5-1 and TRBV20-1.

This CDR3 has 11 residues. V was shortened by 1 base and J by 9 bases, with 6 bases between the two germline ends. Worth noting for this clonotype: Its antigen is undetermined.

Unique-molecular-identifier-tagged TCR beta cDNA libraries were used. TCRdb reprocessed the PCR reads with MiXCR, giving one entry per CDR3 protein. This sample has under 900,000 distinct CDR3 sequences, with approximately 57% found just once. The chain is built from TRBV12-3 or TRBV12-4 and TRBJ1-2; D is undetermined. Sample: blood. This TCR was sampled from a girl between 10 and 17 years old with multiple sclerosis. CDR3 nucleotides: TGTGCCAGCAGTTTAGGGCAGCGCTACACCTTC. Its translation is CASSLGQRYTF.